Detailed here is one T cell receptor (beta chain). The data belong to a study of T cell responses to AZD1222 COVID-19 vaccine. Method: immunoSEQ multiplex PCR; TCRdb's copy keeps in-frame clones and lacks some. The data show 95,000 to 130,000 clones, with roughly 88% seen just once and about 8.8% held by the top ten. The CDR3 loop spans 15 amino acids. J lost 6 bases, V lost 3 bases, and 9 bases had no gene match. The V gene's germline CDR1 is MDHEN and CDR2 SYDVKM. This clonotype was obtained from an adult in good health. Sequenced here: peripheral blood, sampled on day 0 of AZD1222 vaccination. This chain uses TRBV28 with TRBJ1-2; 8 bases are shared with TRBD1. CDR3 amino acids: CASSLVVTDRDGYTF. DNA for the CDR3: TGTGCCAGCAGTTTGGTGGTTACGGACAGGGATGGCTACACCTTC.